The sequence of this TCR beta chain was determined in a study of CD4 T cells in relation to SARS-CoV-2 and coronaviruses. Background on the study: Convalescent patients were seven or eight males and 4 females; two were Hispanic. The study, taken as a whole, reports: Each donor contributed either pre-pandemic or post-infection samples, not both.

Note on this clone: No antigen is known for it.

Deep TCR-beta sequencing used DNA from uncultured naive and memory CD4+ T cells. Assay used: immunoSEQ multiplex PCR; TCRdb lists only in-frame clones, some missing. The data show 58,000 or so clones, approximately 90% seen once. The sequenced sample consisted of naive CD4+ T cells from PBMCs. Documented subset: naive CD4+ T cells isolated by negative enrichment. The TCR originated in an adult with COVID-19.

In nucleotides, the CDR3 is TGTGCCAGCTCACCAAGTACCAGGGCCTATGAAGCTTTCTTT. Translation: CASSPSTRAYEAFF. The chain couples TRBV18 to TRBJ1-1; D is possibly TRBD1 (5 bases). There are 14 residues in the CDR3. Trimming left V 2 bases short and J 7 bases short, with 14 bases between. Germline CDR1 is KGHSH and CDR2 is LQKENI.